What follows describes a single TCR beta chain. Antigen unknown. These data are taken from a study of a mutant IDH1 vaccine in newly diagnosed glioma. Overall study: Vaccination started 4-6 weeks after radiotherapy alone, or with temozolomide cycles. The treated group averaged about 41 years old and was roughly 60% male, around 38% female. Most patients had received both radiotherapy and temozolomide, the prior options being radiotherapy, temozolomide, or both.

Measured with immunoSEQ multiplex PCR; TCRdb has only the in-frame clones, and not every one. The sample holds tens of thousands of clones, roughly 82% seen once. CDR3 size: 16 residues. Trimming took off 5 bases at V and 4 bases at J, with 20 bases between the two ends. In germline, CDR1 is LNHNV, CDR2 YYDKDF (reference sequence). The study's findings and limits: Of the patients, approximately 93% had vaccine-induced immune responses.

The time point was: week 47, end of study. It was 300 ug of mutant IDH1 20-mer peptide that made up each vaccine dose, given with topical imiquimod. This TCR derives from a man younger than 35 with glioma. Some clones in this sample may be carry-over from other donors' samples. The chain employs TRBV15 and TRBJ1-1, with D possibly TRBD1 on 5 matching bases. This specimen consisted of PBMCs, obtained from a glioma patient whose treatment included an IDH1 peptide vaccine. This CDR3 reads CATSPRGGSRITEAFF. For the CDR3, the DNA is TGTGCCACCAGCCCCCGGGGGGGGAGCAGAATCACTGAAGCTTTCTTT. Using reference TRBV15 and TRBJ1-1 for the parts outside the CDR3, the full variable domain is DAMVIQNPRYQVTQFGKPVTLSCSQTLNHNVMYWYQQKSSQAPKLLFHYYDKDFNNEADTPDNFQSRRPNTSFCFLDIRSPGLGDTAMYLCATSPRGGSRITEAFFGQGTRLTVV.